This paragraph covers one TCR beta chain sequence. This sample was taken from a study of T cell changes during pregnancy in multiple sclerosis. V lost 5 bases to trimming and J lost 7 bases; unmatched junction nucleotides: 12. In germline, CDR1 is MDHEN, CDR2 SYDVKM. CDR3 length: 16 residues. Clones were sequenced by immunoSEQ multiplex PCR, and TCRdb holds only the in-frame ones, with some missing. The data show 85,000 to 130,000 clones, 94% seen once. This chain links TRBV28 with TRBJ2-1; TRBD2 aligns across 9 bases. The receptor comes from a female donor with multiple sclerosis, enrolled in a pregnancy study. The specimen was peripheral blood, collected before pregnancy. CDR3 nucleotides: TGTGCCAGCAGTCTCGCCAAACTAGCGGGTTATAATGAGCAGTTCTTC. This encodes CASSLAKLAGYNEQFF.